These 29 T cell receptor beta chains were all obtained from the same sample, sequenced in a study of blood T cell repertoires in COVID-19. Measured with immunoSEQ multiplex PCR; TCRdb has only the in-frame clones, and not every one. The data show a few hundred thousand clones, with 88% seen just once and more than 1.5% held by the top ten. The sequenced sample consisted of peripheral blood. The receptor set was obtained from a man in his 70s with acute or convalescent COVID-19.

The genes are TRBV7-2 and TRBJ1-6; D uncertain. V was cut by 5 bases and J by 9 bases, with 17 bases left in between. CDR1 is SGHTA, CDR2 FQGNSA, per germline. This CDR3 has 15 residues. The CDR3 here is CASSLTTPGASPLHF. CDR3 sequence (DNA): TGTGCCAGCAGCCTTACGACGCCAGGCGCTTCACCCCTCCACTTT.

This clone has a single count. This rearrangement joins TRBV30 to TRBJ1-1; D ambiguous. Germline V gene lookup returns CDR1 GTSNPN and CDR2 SVGIG (reference sequence). Trimming removed 2 bases at V and 0 bases at J, with 13 bases between. This CDR3 has 15 residues. The CDR3 spells CAWSWSGNMNTEAFF. The CDR3 DNA follows: TGTGCCTGGAGTTGGTCCGGGAACATGAACACTGAAGCTTTCTTT.

DNA of the CDR3: TGTGCCAGCAGCGGACTAGCGGGAGACCTACCCTACAATGAGCAGTTCTTC. Protein sequence: CASSGLAGDLPYNEQFF. This chain connects TRBV7-2 to TRBJ2-1; 13 bases align to TRBD2. Germline V gives CDR1 SGHTA, CDR2 FQGNSA. This CDR3 spans 17 amino acids. The V gene end was trimmed by 5 bases and the J gene end by 2 bases; junction bases not matched to a gene: 6.

The rearrangement uses TRBV7-2 and TRBJ1-1; the D gene is possibly TRBD1 (5 bases). This CDR3 has 13 residues. Germline V CDR1 and CDR2: SGHTA, FQGNSA. Trimming took off 5 bases at V and 2 bases at J, with 9 bases between the two ends. As DNA, the CDR3 is TGTGCCAGCAGCGACGGACAAAACACTGAAGCTTTCTTT. Protein: CASSDGQNTEAFF.

This sequence joins TRBV14 and TRBJ1-2; a weak D match, TRBD1 (5 bases). The CDR3 contains 16 residues. Looked up from germline, CDR1 is SGHDN and CDR2 is FVKESK. V was shortened by 0 bases and J by 6 bases, with 17 bases between the two germline ends. CDR3 nucleotides: TGTGCCAGCAGCCAAGATTTATCAGGCAGGGTAAATGGCTACACCTTC. Protein: CASSQDLSGRVNGYTF.

V gene TRBV6-5 combines with J gene TRBJ2-7, with TRBD2 identical over 8 bases. This CDR3 is built from 15 residues. Germline CDR1 reads MNHEY; CDR2 reads SVGAGI. Losses at the gene ends were 4 bases for V and 3 bases for J; bases not matched to a gene: 8. CDR3 in amino acids: CASSSPGAGVYEQYF. The CDR3 coding sequence is TGTGCCAGCAGTTCCCCAGGAGCGGGAGTCTACGAGCAGTACTTC.

On this clone itself: Other nucleotide sequences from this sample produce the same CDR3. The CDR3 bases are TGCGCCAGCAGCTTGGAAGGGGGCAATCAGCCCCAGCATTTT. It is translated as CASSLEGGNQPQHF. The rearrangement links TRBV5-1 to TRBJ1-5; a possible D gene is TRBD1 (5 bases). Germline V lookup: CDR1 SGHRS, CDR2 YFSETQ. The CDR3 has 14 amino acids. The V and J ends lost 0 bases and 2 bases respectively, with 6 bases between them. The full variable domain, with the rest looked up from reference TRBV5-1 and TRBJ1-5, is KAGVTQTPRYLIKTRGQQVTLSCSPISGHRSVSWYQQTPGQGLQFLFEYFSETQRNKGNFPGRFSGRQFSNSRSEMNVSTLELGDSALYLCASSLEGGNQPQHFGDGTRLSIL.

The chain recombines TRBV27 with TRBJ2-1; 10 nucleotides agree with TRBD1. The CDR3 spans 15 residues. V gave up 3 bases and J gave up 6 bases; unmatched junction bases: 5. Germline V CDR1 and CDR2: MNHEY, SMNVEV (reference sequence). CDR3 region: CASSFWDRGRNEQFF. For the CDR3, the DNA is TGTGCCAGCAGTTTCTGGGACAGGGGCCGCAATGAGCAGTTCTTC.

This chain joins TRBV29-1 and TRBJ2-3; 11 nucleotides line up with TRBD2. V lost 2 bases and J lost 5; bases outside the gene matches: 9. This CDR3 has 16 residues. In germline, CDR1 is SQVTM, CDR2 ANQGSEA. The CDR3 region is CSVERLAGGGEDTQYF. In nucleotides, the CDR3 is TGCAGCGTTGAACGGCTAGCGGGAGGCGGGGAAGATACGCAGTATTTT.

V gene TRBV5-1 combines with J gene TRBJ1-2; TRBD1 agrees at 9 bases. The CDR3 extends over 14 amino acids. CDR1 and CDR2 (germline): SGHRS, YFSETQ. V gave up 4 bases and J gave up 8 bases; unmatched junction bases: 9. CDR3 sequence (DNA): TGCGCCAGCAGCATCCGGACAGGGGTGAGCGGCTACACCTTC. It is translated as CASSIRTGVSGYTF. The full variable domain, rest sourced from reference TRBV5-1 and TRBJ1-2, is KAGVTQTPRYLIKTRGQQVTLSCSPISGHRSVSWYQQTPGQGLQFLFEYFSETQRNKGNFPGRFSGRQFSNSRSEMNVSTLELGDSALYLCASSIRTGVSGYTFGSGTRLTVV.

This chain uses TRBV24-1 with TRBJ2-1; 12 bases fit TRBD2. The CDR3 extends over 16 amino acids. After removal of 4 bases from V and 8 bases from J, the junction contained 8 bases not matched to a gene. Germline loops: CDR1 KGHDR, CDR2 SFDVKD. The CDR3 DNA reads as TGTGCCACCAGTGAGCCGACTAGCGGGAGTAAAGATGAGCAGTTCTTC. Its protein product is CATSEPTSGSKDEQFF.

V is TRBV11-1 and J is TRBJ2-2, with 7 positions matching TRBD1. Germline-derived CDR1 and CDR2 are SGHAT and FQDESV (reference sequence). The CDR3 is 14 residues long. V lost 1 base and J lost 6; bases outside the gene matches: 2. The CDR3 region is CASSLDRGSGELFF. Here the CDR3 DNA reads TGTGCCAGCAGCTTAGACAGGGGATCCGGGGAGCTGTTTTTT.

The gene calls are TRBV10-3 and TRBJ2-7, with TRBD2 matching 14 bases. Trimming cost V 6 bases and J 1 base; bases outside gene matches: 8. The CDR3 loop spans 17 amino acids. In germline, CDR1 is ENHRY, CDR2 SYGVKD. CDR3 sequence (DNA): TGTGCCATCAGCCCCGGGACTAGCGGGAGAGCTTCCTACGAGCAGTACTTC. Amino acid sequence: CAISPGTSGRASYEQYF.

Only a few counts were recorded for this clone. The CDR3 DNA sequence: TGTGCCAGCACCAGGGGATATGGACAGCCCCAGCATTTT. Its protein product is CASTRGYGQPQHF. V is TRBV6-5 and J is TRBJ1-5; a possible D gene is TRBD1 (6 bases). The germline V gene encodes CDR1 MNHEY and CDR2 SVGAGI. Trimming took 7 bases from V and 7 from J, leaving 14 bases between them. This CDR3 has 13 residues.

The chain combines TRBV25-1 with TRBJ1-1; 8 positions agree with TRBD1. The CDR3 extends over 15 amino acids. CDR1 and CDR2 (germline): MGHDK, SYGVNS. The V and J ends lost 2 bases and 4 bases, in that order; junction bases with no gene match: 6. CDR3 nucleotide sequence: TGTGCCAGCAGTGAAGGACAGGGAGTGGGCACTGAAGCTTTCTTT. It yields the protein CASSEGQGVGTEAFF. The variable domain in full, with the rest retrieved from reference TRBV25-1 and TRBJ1-1, is EADIYQTPRYLVIGTGKKITLECSQTMGHDKMYWYQQDPGMELHLIHYSYGVNSTEKGDLSSESTVSRIRTEHFPLTLESARPSHTSQYLCASSEGQGVGTEAFFGQGTRLTVV.

This clone was counted once. The chain recombines TRBV9 with TRBJ1-5, with TRBD1 matching 8 bases. Trimming cost V 3 bases and J 5 bases; bases outside gene matches: 7. This CDR3 spans 15 amino acids. The V gene's germline CDR1 is SGDLS and CDR2 YYNGEE. CDR3 nucleotides: TGTGCCAGCAGCGCCTCCGGGACAGGTTATCAGCCCCAGCATTTT. Its protein product is CASSASGTGYQPQHF.

The rearrangement links TRBV18 to TRBJ2-2, with TRBD1 identical over 7 bases. The V and J ends lost 3 bases and 5 bases, in that order; junction bases with no gene match: 0. Germline CDR1 is KGHSH and CDR2 is LQKENI. The CDR3 has 13 residues. Here the CDR3 DNA reads TGTGCCAGCTCACCGACAGGGACCGGGGAGCTGTTTTTT. It is translated as CASSPTGTGELFF.

V is TRBV3-1 (or the pseudogene TRBV3-2) and J is TRBJ2-1; 9 bases map to TRBD1. The CDR3 is 16 residues long. The germline gives CDR1 LGHDT, CDR2 YNNKEL (reference sequence). Losses at the gene ends were 4 bases for V and 6 bases for J; bases not matched to a gene: 10. The CDR3 sequence is CASSRSKQGAGNEQFF. CDR3 in DNA: TGTGCCAGCAGCCGATCTAAACAGGGGGCGGGCAATGAGCAGTTCTTC.

As to this clone: Other DNA sequences in this sample translate to the same CDR3. V gene TRBV29-1 combines with J gene TRBJ1-3, with a weak D call TRBD1 (5 bases). Trimming took 6 bases from V and 0 from J, leaving 6 bases between them. The CDR3 sequence is 12 residues long. CDR1 SQVTM and CDR2 ANQGSEA come from the germline V gene. CDR3 in DNA: TGCAGCGTCGACAGCTCTGGAAACACCATATATTTT. Its translation is CSVDSSGNTIYF.

The chain carries TRBV12-3 or TRBV12-4 and TRBJ2-5; 7 positions agree with TRBD2. The CDR3 has 11 residues. The V gene end was trimmed by 8 bases and the J gene end by 4 bases; junction bases not matched to a gene: 1. The CDR3 DNA follows: TGTGCCAGCGGGGGGGGAGAGACCCAGTACTTC. Its translation is CASGGGETQYF.

J is TRBJ2-5 and V is TRBV28; 8 bases map to TRBD1. Germline CDR1 and CDR2: MDHEN and SYDVKM. The CDR3 is 15 amino acids. V gave up 4 bases and J gave up 4 bases; unmatched junction bases: 8. The CDR3 bases are TGTGCCAGCAGTTCGACAGGGGCAGGTCTAGAGACCCAGTACTTC. Its translation is CASSSTGAGLETQYF.

Notes on this clone: An end of the junction does not agree with germline; a read error may underlie this. The V call is TRBV7-2, the J call TRBJ2-1, with 7 bases matching TRBD2. The CDR3 is 15 amino acids. Germline-derived CDR1 and CDR2 are SGHTA and FQGNSA. The CDR3 coding sequence is TGTGCCAGCAGCTTAGGCGGGAGCTCCCACAATGAGCAGTTCTTC. It is translated as CASSLGGSSHNEQFF.

This sequence joins TRBV7-3 and TRBJ2-5; TRBD2 matches at 12 bases. Germline CDR1 SGHTA, CDR2 FQGTGA. V was pared by 2 bases and J by 2 bases, with 9 bases of the junction left unmatched. CDR3 size: 18 residues. The CDR3 loop reads CASSLGLAGGPVQETQYF. Written as DNA, the CDR3 is TGTGCCAGCAGCTTAGGGCTAGCGGGAGGGCCCGTGCAAGAGACCCAGTACTTC.

In this sample, this clone turned up once. The chain employs TRBV6-1 and TRBJ1-2; 10 bases fit TRBD1. Germline assignment: CDR1 MNHNS and CDR2 SASEGT. CDR3 size: 14 residues. V gave up 1 base and J gave up 5 bases; unmatched junction bases: 1. CDR3: CASSEGQGAYGYTF. The CDR3 nucleotides read TGTGCCAGCAGTGAAGGACAGGGGGCTTATGGCTACACCTTC.

The chain is built from TRBV2 and TRBJ1-2; tentative D call: TRBD1 (6 bases). This CDR3 has 13 residues. CDR1 and CDR2 (germline): SNHLY, FYNNEI. Trimming removed 9 bases at V and 6 bases at J, with 17 bases between. CDR3 amino acids: CARSTGSVNGYTF. The CDR3 DNA follows: TGTGCCAGATCGACAGGTTCAGTCAATGGCTACACCTTC.

This sequence joins TRBV7-3 and TRBJ2-2; 10 bases align to TRBD1. The CDR3 spans 15 residues. With V trimmed by 4 bases and J by 6 bases, 5 bases remained unmatched. Germline CDR1 SGHTA, CDR2 FQGTGA. The CDR3 loop reads CASSSGQGVSGELFF. CDR3 nucleotides: TGTGCCAGCAGCTCTGGACAGGGGGTATCCGGGGAGCTGTTTTTT.

This chain uses TRBV3-1 (or the pseudogene TRBV3-2) with TRBJ2-3; D is possibly TRBD1 (5 bases). Trimming removed 1 base from V and 3 bases from J, with 11 bases in between. There are 15 residues in the CDR3. Germline CDR1 and CDR2: LGHDT and YNNKEL (reference sequence). The CDR3 reads CASSQATVQTDTQYF. CDR3 sequence (DNA): TGTGCCAGCAGCCAAGCGACAGTCCAGACAGATACGCAGTATTTT.

The CDR3 loop is CAISRQGVNTEAFF. CDR3 bases: TGTGCCATCAGCAGACAGGGAGTGAACACTGAAGCTTTCTTT. V is TRBV10-3 and J is TRBJ1-1, with 7 nucleotides matching TRBD1. Trimming removed 6 bases from V and 0 bases from J; junction bases left unmatched: 4. CDR3 length equals 14 residues. The germline V gene has CDR1 ENHRY and CDR2 SYGVKD.

The chain combines TRBV20-1 with TRBJ2-2, with a weak D call TRBD2 (5 bases). This CDR3 region has 14 residues. In germline, CDR1 is DFQATT, CDR2 SNEGSKA (reference sequence). With 3 bases removed from V and 3 bases from J, the gap between germline ends came to 11 bases. In nucleotides, the CDR3 is TGCAGTGCTAGTCGGGGTTGGGACACCGGGGAGCTGTTTTTT. Protein product: CSASRGWDTGELFF.